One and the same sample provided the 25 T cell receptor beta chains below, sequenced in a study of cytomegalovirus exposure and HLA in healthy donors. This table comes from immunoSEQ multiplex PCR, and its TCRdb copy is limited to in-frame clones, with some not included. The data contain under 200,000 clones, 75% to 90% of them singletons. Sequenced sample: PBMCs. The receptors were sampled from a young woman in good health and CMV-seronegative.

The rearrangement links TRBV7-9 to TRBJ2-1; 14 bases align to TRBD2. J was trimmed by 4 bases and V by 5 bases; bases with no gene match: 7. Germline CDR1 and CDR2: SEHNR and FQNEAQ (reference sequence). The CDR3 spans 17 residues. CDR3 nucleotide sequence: TGTGCCAGCAGCCCGGGACTAGCGGGAGTGTCTTACAATGAGCAGTTCTTC. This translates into CASSPGLAGVSYNEQFF. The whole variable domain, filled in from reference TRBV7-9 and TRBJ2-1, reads DTGVSQNPRHKITKRGQNVTFRCDPISEHNRLYWYRQTLGQGPEFLTYFQNEAQLEKSRLLSDRFSAERPKGSFSTLEIQRTEQGDSAMYLCASSPGLAGVSYNEQFFGPGTRLTVL.

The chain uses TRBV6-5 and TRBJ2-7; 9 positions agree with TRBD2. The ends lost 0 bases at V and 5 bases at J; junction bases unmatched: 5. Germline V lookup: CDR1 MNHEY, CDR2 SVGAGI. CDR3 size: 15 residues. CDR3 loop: CASSYSPSGKDEQYF. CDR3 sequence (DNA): TGTGCCAGCAGTTACTCGCCTAGCGGGAAAGACGAGCAGTACTTC.

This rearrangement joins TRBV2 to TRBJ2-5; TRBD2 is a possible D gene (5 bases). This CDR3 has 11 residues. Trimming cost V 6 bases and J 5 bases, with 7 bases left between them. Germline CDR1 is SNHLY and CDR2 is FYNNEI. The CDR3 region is CASSRGETQYF. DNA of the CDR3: TGTGCCAGCAGCCGCGGGGAGACCCAGTACTTC.

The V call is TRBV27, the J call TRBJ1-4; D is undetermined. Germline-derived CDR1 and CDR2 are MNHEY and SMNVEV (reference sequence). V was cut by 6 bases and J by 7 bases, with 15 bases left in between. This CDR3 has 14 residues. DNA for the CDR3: TGTGCCAGCAGGGCTAGGTGGTCTAGTGAAAAACTGTTTTTT. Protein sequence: CASRARWSSEKLFF.

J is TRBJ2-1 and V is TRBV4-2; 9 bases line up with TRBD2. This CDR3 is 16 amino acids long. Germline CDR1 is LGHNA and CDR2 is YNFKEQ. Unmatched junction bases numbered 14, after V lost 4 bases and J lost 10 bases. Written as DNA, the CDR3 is TGTGCCAGCAGCCCCGAGTCCACTAGCGGGCCTTTGGAGCAGTTCTTC. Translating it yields CASSPESTSGPLEQFF.

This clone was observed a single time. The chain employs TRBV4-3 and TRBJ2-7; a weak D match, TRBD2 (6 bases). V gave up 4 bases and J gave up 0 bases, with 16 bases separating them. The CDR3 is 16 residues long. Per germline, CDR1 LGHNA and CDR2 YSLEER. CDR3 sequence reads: CASSLHWDSSSYEQYF. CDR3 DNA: TGCGCCAGCAGCCTTCATTGGGACTCGTCCTCCTACGAGCAGTACTTC.

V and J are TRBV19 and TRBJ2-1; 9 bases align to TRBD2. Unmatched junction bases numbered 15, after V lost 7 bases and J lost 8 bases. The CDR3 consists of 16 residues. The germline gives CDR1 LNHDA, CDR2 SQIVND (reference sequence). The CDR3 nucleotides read TGTGCCAGTAAGTCGGGTGGGAGACTAGCGGCCGATGAGCAGTTCTTC. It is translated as CASKSGGRLAADEQFF.

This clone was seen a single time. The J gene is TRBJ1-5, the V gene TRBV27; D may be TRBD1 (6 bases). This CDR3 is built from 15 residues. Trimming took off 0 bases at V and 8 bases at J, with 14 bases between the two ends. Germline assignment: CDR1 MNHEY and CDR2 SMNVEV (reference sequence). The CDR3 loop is CASSLSTLGGEPQHF. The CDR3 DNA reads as TGTGCCAGCAGTTTATCCACCTTAGGGGGAGAGCCCCAGCATTTT.

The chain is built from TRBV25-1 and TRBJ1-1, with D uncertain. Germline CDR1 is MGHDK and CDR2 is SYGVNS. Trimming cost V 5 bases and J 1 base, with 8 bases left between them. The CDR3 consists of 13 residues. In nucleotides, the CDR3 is TGTGCCAGCAGTTCATACAGGAACACTGAAGCTTTCTTT. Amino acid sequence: CASSSYRNTEAFF. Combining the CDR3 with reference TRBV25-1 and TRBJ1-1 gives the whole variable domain EADIYQTPRYLVIGTGKKITLECSQTMGHDKMYWYQQDPGMELHLIHYSYGVNSTEKGDLSSESTVSRIRTEHFPLTLESARPSHTSQYLCASSSYRNTEAFFGQGTRLTVV.

The CDR3 loop reads CASSSPSRDGEKLFF. The DNA of the CDR3 is TGTGCCAGCAGTTCCCCCTCGCGGGACGGTGAAAAACTGTTTTTT. The rearrangement uses TRBV27 and TRBJ1-4, with a tentative D call TRBD1 (5 bases). CDR1 MNHEY and CDR2 SMNVEV come from the germline V gene (reference sequence). The CDR3 sequence is 15 residues long. V was cut by 4 bases and J by 7 bases, with 16 bases left in between.

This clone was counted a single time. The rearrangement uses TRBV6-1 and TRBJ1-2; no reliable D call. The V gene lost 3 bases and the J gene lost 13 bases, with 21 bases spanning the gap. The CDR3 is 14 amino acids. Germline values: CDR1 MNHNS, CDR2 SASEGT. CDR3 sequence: CASSEGSQYRFGTF. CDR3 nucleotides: TGTGCCAGCAGTGAGGGCAGTCAGTATCGCTTCGGCACCTTC.

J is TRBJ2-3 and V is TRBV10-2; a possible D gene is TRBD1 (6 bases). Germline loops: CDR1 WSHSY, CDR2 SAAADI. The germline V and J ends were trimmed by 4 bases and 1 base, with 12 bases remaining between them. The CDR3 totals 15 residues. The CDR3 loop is CASSVLQGGTDTQYF. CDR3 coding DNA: TGCGCCAGCAGTGTATTACAGGGTGGCACAGATACGCAGTATTTT.

CDR3 region: CASSLASMTHNEKLFF. DNA of the CDR3: TGTGCCAGCAGCTTAGCGAGTATGACACATAATGAAAAACTGTTTTTT. The chain uses TRBV7-9 and TRBJ1-4; D is unresolved. With 0 bases removed from V and 4 bases from J, the gap between germline ends came to 12 bases. From germline, CDR1 is SEHNR and CDR2 FQNEAQ (reference sequence). CDR3 length equals 16 residues. The variable domain in full, with the rest retrieved from reference TRBV7-9 and TRBJ1-4, is DTGVSQNPRHKITKRGQNVTFRCDPISEHNRLYWYRQTLGQGPEFLTYFQNEAQLEKSRLLSDRFSAERPKGSFSTLEIQRTEQGDSAMYLCASSLASMTHNEKLFFGSGTQLSVL.

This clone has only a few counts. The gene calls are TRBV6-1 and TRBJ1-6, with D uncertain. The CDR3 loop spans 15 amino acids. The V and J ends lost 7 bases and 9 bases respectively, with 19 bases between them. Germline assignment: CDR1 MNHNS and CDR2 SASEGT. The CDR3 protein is CASNLSPHPTSPLHF. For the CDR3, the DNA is TGTGCCAGCAACCTTAGCCCGCATCCAACTTCACCCCTCCACTTT.

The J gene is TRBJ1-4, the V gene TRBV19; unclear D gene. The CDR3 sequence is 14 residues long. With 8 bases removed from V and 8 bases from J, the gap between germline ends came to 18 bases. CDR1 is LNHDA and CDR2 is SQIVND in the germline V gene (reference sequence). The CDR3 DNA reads TGTGCCAGTGTCAACCTCATGACACGAGAAAAACTGTTTTTT. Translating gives CASVNLMTREKLFF.

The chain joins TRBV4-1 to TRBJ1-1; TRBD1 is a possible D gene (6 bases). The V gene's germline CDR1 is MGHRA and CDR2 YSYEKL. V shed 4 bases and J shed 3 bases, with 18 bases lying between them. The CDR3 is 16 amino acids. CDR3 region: CASSPIGQGKDTEAFF. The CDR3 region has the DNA TGCGCCAGCAGCCCCATCGGGCAGGGGAAGGACACTGAAGCTTTCTTT.

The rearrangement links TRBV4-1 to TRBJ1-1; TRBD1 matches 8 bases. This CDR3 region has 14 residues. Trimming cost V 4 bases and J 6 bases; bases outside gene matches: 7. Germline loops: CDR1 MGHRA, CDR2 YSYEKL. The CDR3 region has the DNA TGCGCCAGCAGCCTCGGACAGGGCATCCCTGAAGCTTTCTTT. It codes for CASSLGQGIPEAFF.

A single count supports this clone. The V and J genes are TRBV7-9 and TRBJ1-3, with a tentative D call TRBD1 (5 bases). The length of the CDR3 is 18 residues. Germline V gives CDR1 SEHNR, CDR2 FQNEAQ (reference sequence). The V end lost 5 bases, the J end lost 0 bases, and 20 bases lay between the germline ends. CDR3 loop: CASSGGVSGAVSGNTIYF. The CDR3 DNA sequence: TGTGCCAGCAGCGGGGGGGTGTCAGGAGCCGTCTCTGGAAACACCATATATTTT.

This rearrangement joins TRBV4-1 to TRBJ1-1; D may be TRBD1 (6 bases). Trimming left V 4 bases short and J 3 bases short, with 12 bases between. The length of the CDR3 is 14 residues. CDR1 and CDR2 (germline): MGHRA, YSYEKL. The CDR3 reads CASSPPGADTEAFF. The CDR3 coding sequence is TGCGCCAGCAGCCCCCCAGGGGCCGACACTGAAGCTTTCTTT.

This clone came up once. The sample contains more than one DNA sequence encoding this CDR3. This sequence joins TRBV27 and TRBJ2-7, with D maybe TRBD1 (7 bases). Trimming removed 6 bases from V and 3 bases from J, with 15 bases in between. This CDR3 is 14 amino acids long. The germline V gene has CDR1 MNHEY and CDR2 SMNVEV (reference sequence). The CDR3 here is CASSPGDSRYEQYF. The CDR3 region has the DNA TGTGCCAGCAGCCCGGGGGACAGTCGCTACGAGCAGTACTTC.

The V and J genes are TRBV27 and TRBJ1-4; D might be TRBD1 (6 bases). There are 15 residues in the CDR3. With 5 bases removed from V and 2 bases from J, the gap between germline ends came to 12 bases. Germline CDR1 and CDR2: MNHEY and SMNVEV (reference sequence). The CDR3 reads CASSPLQGTNEKLFF. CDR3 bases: TGTGCCAGCAGTCCCCTTCAGGGGACTAATGAAAAACTGTTTTTT.

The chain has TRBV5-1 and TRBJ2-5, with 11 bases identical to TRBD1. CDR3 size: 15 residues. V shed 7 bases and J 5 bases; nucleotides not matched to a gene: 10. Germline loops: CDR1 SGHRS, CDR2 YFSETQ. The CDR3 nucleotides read TGCGCCAGCTCAACTGGACAGGGGGCCTGGGAGACCCAGTACTTC. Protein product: CASSTGQGAWETQYF.

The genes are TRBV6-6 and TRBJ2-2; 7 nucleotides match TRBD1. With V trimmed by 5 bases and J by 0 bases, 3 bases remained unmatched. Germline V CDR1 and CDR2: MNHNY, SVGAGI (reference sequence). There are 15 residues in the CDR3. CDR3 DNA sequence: TGTGCCAGCAGTCATACAGGGGCGAACACCGGGGAGCTGTTTTTT. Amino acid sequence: CASSHTGANTGELFF.

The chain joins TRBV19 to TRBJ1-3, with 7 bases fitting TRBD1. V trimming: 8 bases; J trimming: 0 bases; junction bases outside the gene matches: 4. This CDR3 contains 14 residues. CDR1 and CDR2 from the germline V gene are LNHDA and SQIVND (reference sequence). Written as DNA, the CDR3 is TGTGCCAGTCAGACAGGGCCCTCTGGAAACACCATATATTTT. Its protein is CASQTGPSGNTIYF.

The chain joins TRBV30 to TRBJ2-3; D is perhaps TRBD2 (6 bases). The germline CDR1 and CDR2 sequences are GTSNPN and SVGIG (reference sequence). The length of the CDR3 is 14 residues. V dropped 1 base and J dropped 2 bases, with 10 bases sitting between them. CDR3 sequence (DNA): TGTGCCTGGAGTGGGACTATAACCACAGATACGCAGTATTTT. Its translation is CAWSGTITTDTQYF.